This TCR beta chain was obtained from a study of low-dose radiotherapy and immunotherapy resistance in tumors. Study-level information: For Cohort 1, fractions of 0.5 Gy were given every 2 weeks, reaching 6.5 Gy overall.

Both TCRalpha and TCRbeta chains were reverse transcribed with V-gene-specific primers. The authors amplified TCRs for 20 to 25 PCR cycles with a constant-region primer and a V-primer adapter. Isolated mRNA was amplified by in vitro transcription. Via MiXCR, TCRdb re-called the reads, giving one row per CDR3 protein. The table records about 60,000 distinct CDR3 sequences, approximately 25% of them present only once. Time point indicated: before trial treatment. Patients with advanced, tumor-infiltrating lymphocyte-negative solid tumors were eligible. The source was PBMCs, collected before treatment. This receptor was taken from a male donor with prostate cancer.

This CDR3 reads CASSIRGDSSYGYTF. The CDR3 region has the DNA TGTGCCAGTAGTATCCGAGGGGATAGCTCCTATGGCTACACCTTC. The chain carries TRBV19 and TRBJ1-2, with a possible D match to TRBD1 (5 bases). Germline V gene data show CDR1 as LNHDA and CDR2 as SQIVND (reference sequence). The CDR3 has 15 residues. V was cut by 3 bases and J by 4 bases, with 15 bases left in between.